These 11 T cell receptor beta chains came from one sample sequenced in a study of cytomegalovirus exposure and HLA in healthy donors. The PCR used 60 Vbeta and 13 Jbeta primers. Clones were sequenced by immunoSEQ multiplex PCR, and TCRdb holds only the in-frame ones, with some missing. This table has around 50,000 clones, 82% appearing once. The sample consisted of PBMCs. The receptors were gathered from a man aged 45-60 years in good health and CMV-seronegative.

J is TRBJ2-3 and V is TRBV13; D perhaps matches TRBD1 (6 bases). The V end lost 5 bases, the J end lost 3 bases, and 21 bases lay between the germline ends. CDR3 length equals 17 residues. CDR1 and CDR2 from the germline V gene are PRHDT and FYEKMQ (reference sequence). CDR3 amino acids: CASSPPLGGGGTDTQYF. The CDR3 DNA sequence: TGTGCCAGCAGCCCACCCCTTGGGGGCGGCGGAACAGATACGCAGTATTTT.

This clone appeared a few times. The chain links TRBV7-6 to TRBJ2-5; a weak D match, TRBD1 (6 bases). Germline assignment: CDR1 SGHVS and CDR2 FNYEAQ. The V end was cut by 5 bases, the J end by 5 bases, with 18 bases between. The CDR3 runs 15 residues. For the CDR3, the DNA is TGTGCCAGCAGCCTGGGGGCGAGTGTAGGGGAGACCCAGTACTTC. Translation gives CASSLGASVGETQYF.

The chain recombines TRBV7-2 with TRBJ2-2, with a tentative D call TRBD2 (5 bases). The ends were cut back, 3 bases at V and 0 bases at J, with 11 bases in the middle. This CDR3 contains 16 residues. The germline CDR1 and CDR2 sequences are SGHTA and FQGNSA. CDR3 protein: CASSFTGIPNTGELFF. DNA of the CDR3: TGTGCCAGCAGCTTCACCGGGATCCCGAACACCGGGGAGCTGTTTTTT.

The chain has TRBV28 and TRBJ1-6; 7 positions match TRBD1. This CDR3 is 15 amino acids long. Trimming took 2 bases from V and 6 from J; bases not matched to a gene: 4. Germline CDR1 and CDR2: MDHEN and SYDVKM. The CDR3 DNA is TGTGCCAGCAGTTTACCACAGGGGATTAATTCACCCCTCCACTTT. As protein: CASSLPQGINSPLHF.

The J gene is TRBJ2-4, the V gene TRBV9; TRBD2 is a possible D gene (6 bases). From germline, CDR1 is SGDLS and CDR2 YYNGEE. Deletions cut 3 bases from V and 0 bases from J, with 7 bases between. The CDR3 consists of 14 residues. The DNA for the CDR3 is TGTGCCAGCAGCGGGGGGGTAGCCAAAAACATTCAGTACTTC. It is translated as CASSGGVAKNIQYF.

The chain employs TRBV6-1 and TRBJ2-2; a possible D gene is TRBD1 (5 bases). CDR1 and CDR2 (germline): MNHNS, SASEGT. CDR3 length: 14 residues. The V and J ends lost 7 bases and 1 base respectively, with 10 bases between them. The CDR3 spells CASNPTGNTGELFF. In DNA form, the CDR3 reads TGTGCCAGCAACCCCACAGGGAACACCGGGGAGCTGTTTTTT.

This chain joins TRBV28 and TRBJ2-7, with D tentatively TRBD1 (6 bases). The length of the CDR3 is 14 residues. Trimming cost V 2 bases and J 0 bases, with 8 bases left between them. Germline lookup yields CDR1 MDHEN and CDR2 SYDVKM. The CDR3 loop reads CASSLQGPSYEQYF. CDR3 DNA sequence: TGTGCCAGCAGTTTACAGGGGCCCTCCTACGAGCAGTACTTC.

The CDR3 here is CASSPRGLADYNEQFF. For the CDR3, the DNA is TGTGCCAGCAGCCCGCGGGGACTAGCAGACTACAATGAGCAGTTCTTC. The chain carries TRBV5-4 and TRBJ2-1; TRBD2 matches at 9 bases. The CDR3 runs 16 residues. Germline values: CDR1 SGHNT, CDR2 YYREEE (reference sequence). The trim removed 4 bases at V and 3 bases at J, leaving 8 bases unmatched.

The rearrangement uses TRBV6-5 and TRBJ2-7; D is perhaps TRBD1 (5 bases). V lost 6 bases, J lost 2 bases, and 14 bases lay in between. CDR1 MNHEY and CDR2 SVGAGI come from the germline V gene. The CDR3 spans 14 residues. The CDR3 coding sequence is TGTGCCAGCAGCCCTACCGACAGAACCTACGAGCAGTACTTC. The encoded protein is CASSPTDRTYEQYF.

The rearrangement links TRBV19 to TRBJ1-2, with a weak D call TRBD1 (5 bases). The CDR3 spans 14 residues. Trimming stripped 4 bases from V and 7 bases from J, with 16 bases between. Germline values: CDR1 LNHDA, CDR2 SQIVND (reference sequence). CDR3 loop: CASSTWGSTAGYTF. As DNA, the CDR3 is TGTGCCAGTAGTACCTGGGGCTCGACCGCTGGCTACACCTTC.

The V call is TRBV5-4, the J call TRBJ2-4, with 7 positions matching TRBD1. V lost 4 bases and J lost 0; bases outside the gene matches: 13. CDR3 length equals 18 residues. Germline CDR1 and CDR2: SGHNT and YYREEE (reference sequence). CDR3 loop: CASSTLHPTGLAKNIQYF. In DNA form, the CDR3 reads TGTGCCAGCAGCACGCTCCACCCGACAGGGTTAGCCAAAAACATTCAGTACTTC. The full variable domain, completed using reference TRBV5-4 and TRBJ2-4, is ETGVTQSPTHLIKTRGQQVTLRCSSQSGHNTVSWYQQALGQGPQFIFQYYREEENGRGNFPPRFSGLQFPNYSSELNVNALELDDSALYLCASSTLHPTGLAKNIQYFGAGTRLSVL.